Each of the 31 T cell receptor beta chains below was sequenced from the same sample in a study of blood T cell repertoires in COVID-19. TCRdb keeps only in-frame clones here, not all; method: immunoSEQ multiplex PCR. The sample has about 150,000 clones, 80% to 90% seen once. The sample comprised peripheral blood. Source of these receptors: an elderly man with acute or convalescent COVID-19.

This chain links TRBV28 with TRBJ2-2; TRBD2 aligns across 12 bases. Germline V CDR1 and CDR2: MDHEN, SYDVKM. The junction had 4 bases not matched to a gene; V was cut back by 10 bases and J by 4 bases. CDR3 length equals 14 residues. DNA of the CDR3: TGTGCCATCGGACTAGCGGGGTTCACCGGGGAGCTGTTTTTT. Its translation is CAIGLAGFTGELFF.

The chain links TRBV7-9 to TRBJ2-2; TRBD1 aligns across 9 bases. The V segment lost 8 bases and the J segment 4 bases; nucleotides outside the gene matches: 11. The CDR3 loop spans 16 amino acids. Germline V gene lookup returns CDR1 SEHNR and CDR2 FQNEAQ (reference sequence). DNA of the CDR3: TGTGCCAGCGCCAATTTGGGACAGGGTGCCACCGGGGAGCTGTTTTTT. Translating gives CASANLGQGATGELFF.

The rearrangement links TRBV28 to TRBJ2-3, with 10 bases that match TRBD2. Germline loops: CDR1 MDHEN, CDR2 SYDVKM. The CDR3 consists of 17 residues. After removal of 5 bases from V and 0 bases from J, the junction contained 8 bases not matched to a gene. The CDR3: CASSLPGLADSTDTQYF. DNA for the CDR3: TGTGCCAGCAGTCTTCCCGGACTAGCGGATAGCACAGATACGCAGTATTTT.

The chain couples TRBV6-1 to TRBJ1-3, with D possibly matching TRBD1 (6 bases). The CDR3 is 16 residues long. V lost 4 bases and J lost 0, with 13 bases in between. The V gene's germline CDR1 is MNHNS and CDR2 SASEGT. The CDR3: CASSGQGRSSGNTIYF. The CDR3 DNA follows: TGTGCCAGCAGTGGGCAGGGGCGAAGCTCTGGAAACACCATATATTTT.

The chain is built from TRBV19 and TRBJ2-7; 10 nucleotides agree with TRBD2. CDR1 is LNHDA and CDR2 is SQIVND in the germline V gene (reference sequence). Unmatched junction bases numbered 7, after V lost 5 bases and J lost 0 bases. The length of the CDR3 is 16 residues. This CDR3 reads CASSPRLAGFSYEQYF. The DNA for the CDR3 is TGTGCCAGTAGTCCTCGACTAGCGGGCTTCTCCTACGAGCAGTACTTC.

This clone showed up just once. This chain's CDR3 is CSARAGVTQFF. DNA for the CDR3: TGCAGTGCTAGAGCGGGGGTCACACAGTTCTTC. This chain uses TRBV20-1 with TRBJ2-1; D might be TRBD2 (6 bases). The CDR3 runs to 11 residues. Trimming took 1 base from V and 13 from J, leaving 11 bases between them. Germline V gives CDR1 DFQATT, CDR2 SNEGSKA (reference sequence).

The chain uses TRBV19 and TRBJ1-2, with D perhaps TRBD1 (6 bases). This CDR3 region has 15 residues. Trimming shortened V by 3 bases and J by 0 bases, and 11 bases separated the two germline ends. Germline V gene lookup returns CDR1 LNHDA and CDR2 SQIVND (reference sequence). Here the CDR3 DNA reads TGTGCCAGTAGTATTTATTGGACAGCTAACTATGGCTACACCTTC. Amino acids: CASSIYWTANYGYTF.

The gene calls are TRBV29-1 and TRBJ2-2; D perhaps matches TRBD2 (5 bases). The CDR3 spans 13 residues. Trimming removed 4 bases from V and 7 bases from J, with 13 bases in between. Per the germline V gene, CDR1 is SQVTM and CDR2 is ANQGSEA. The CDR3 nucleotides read TGCAGCGTTGTAGTCCAGGCGGGCGGGGAGCTGTTTTTT. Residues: CSVVVQAGGELFF.

This chain's CDR3 is CASSVGLAGDSSYNEQFF. For the CDR3, the DNA is TGTGCCAGCAGCGTGGGACTAGCGGGGGATAGCTCCTACAATGAGCAGTTCTTC. J is TRBJ2-1 and V is TRBV5-8; TRBD2 matches at 14 bases. The CDR3 has 18 residues. Losses at the gene ends were 4 bases for V and 0 bases for J; bases not matched to a gene: 6. Germline V lookup: CDR1 SGHTS, CDR2 YDEGEE.

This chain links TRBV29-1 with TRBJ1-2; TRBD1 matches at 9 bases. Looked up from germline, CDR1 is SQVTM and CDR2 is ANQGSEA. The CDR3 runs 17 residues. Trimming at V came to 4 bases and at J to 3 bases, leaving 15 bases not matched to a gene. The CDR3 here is CSVAPRGTGLIDYGYTF. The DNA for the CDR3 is TGCAGCGTTGCTCCCCGGGGGACAGGGTTGATAGACTATGGCTACACCTTC.

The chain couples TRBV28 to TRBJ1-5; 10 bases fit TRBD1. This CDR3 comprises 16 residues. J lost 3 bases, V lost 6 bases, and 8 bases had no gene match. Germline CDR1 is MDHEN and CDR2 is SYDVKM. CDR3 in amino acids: CASSRPGQGPNQPQHF. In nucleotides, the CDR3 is TGTGCCAGCAGCAGACCGGGACAGGGGCCCAATCAGCCCCAGCATTTT.

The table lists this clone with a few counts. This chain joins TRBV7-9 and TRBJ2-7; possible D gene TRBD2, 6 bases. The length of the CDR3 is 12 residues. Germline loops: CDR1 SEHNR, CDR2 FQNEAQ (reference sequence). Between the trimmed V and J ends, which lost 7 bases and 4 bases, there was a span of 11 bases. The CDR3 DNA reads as TGTGCCAGCACCCTTGGGGGGTACGAGCAGTACTTC. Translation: CASTLGGYEQYF.

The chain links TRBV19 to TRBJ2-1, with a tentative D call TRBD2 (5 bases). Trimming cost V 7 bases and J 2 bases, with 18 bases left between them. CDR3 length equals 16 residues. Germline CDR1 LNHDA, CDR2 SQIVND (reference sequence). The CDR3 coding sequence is TGTGCCAGTAAACTTATAGCGACCGGGACCTACAATGAGCAGTTCTTC. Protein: CASKLIATGTYNEQFF.

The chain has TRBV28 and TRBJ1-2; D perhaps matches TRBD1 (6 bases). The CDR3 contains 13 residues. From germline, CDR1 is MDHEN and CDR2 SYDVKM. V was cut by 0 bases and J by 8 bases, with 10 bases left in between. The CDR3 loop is CASSLWGAEGYTF. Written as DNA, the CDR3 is TGTGCCAGCAGTTTATGGGGGGCAGAAGGCTACACCTTC.

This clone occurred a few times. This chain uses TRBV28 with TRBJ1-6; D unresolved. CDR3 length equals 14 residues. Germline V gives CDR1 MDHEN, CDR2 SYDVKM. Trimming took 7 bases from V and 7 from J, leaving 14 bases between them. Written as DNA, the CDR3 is TGTGCCAGCATGGAGGGTGATATGAATTCACCCCTCCACTTT. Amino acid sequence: CASMEGDMNSPLHF.

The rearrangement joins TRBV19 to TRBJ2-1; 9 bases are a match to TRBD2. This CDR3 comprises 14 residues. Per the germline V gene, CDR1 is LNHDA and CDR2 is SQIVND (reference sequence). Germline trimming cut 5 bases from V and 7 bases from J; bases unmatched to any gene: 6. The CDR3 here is CASSLAGVLNEQFF. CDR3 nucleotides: TGTGCCAGTAGTTTAGCGGGAGTGTTAAATGAGCAGTTCTTC.

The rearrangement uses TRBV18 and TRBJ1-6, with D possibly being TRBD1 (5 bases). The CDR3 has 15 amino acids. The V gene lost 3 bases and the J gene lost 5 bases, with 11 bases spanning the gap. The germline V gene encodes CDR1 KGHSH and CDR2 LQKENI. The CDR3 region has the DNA TGTGCCAGCTCACCGGCCCGGACAAATAATTCACCCCTCCACTTT. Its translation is CASSPARTNNSPLHF.

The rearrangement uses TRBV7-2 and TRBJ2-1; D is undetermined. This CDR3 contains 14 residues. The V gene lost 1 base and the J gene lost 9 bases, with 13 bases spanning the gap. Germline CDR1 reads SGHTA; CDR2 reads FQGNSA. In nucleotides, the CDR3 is TGTGCCAGCAGCTTAGACGGTACTCGGAGTGAGCAGTTCTTC. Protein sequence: CASSLDGTRSEQFF.

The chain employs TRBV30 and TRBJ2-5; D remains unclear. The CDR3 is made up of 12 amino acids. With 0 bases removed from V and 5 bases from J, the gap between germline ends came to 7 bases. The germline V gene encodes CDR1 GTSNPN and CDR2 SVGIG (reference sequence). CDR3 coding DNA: TGTGCCTGGAGTGTACAGCAGGAGACCCAGTACTTC. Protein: CAWSVQQETQYF.

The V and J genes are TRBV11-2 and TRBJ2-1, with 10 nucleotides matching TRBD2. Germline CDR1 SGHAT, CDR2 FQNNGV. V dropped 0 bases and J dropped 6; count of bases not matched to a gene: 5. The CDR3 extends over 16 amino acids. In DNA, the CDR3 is TGTGCCAGCAGCTTAGACGGCGTAGCGGGGGGCAATGAGCAGTTCTTC. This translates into CASSLDGVAGGNEQFF. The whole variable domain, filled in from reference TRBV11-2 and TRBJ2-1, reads EAGVAQSPRYKIIEKRQSVAFWCNPISGHATLYWYQQILGQGPKLLIQFQNNGVVDDSQLPKDRFSAERLKGVDSTLKIQPAKLEDSAVYLCASSLDGVAGGNEQFFGPGTRLTVL.

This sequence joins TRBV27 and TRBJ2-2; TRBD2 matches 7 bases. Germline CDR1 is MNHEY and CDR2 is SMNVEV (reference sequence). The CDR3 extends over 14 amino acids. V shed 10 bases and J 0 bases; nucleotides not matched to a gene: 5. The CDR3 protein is CATKLASNTGELFF. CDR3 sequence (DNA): TGTGCCACCAAACTAGCGTCGAACACCGGGGAGCTGTTTTTT.

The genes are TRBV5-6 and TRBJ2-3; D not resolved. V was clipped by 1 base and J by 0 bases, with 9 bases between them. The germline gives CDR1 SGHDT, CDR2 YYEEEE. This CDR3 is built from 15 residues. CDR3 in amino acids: CASSLWAASTDTQYF. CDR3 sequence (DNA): TGTGCCAGCAGCTTGTGGGCAGCTAGCACAGATACGCAGTATTTT.

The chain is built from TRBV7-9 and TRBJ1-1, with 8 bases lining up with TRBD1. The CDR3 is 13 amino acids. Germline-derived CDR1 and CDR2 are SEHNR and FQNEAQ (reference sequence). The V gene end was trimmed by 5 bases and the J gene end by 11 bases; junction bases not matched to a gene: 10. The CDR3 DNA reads TGTGCCAGCAGCCCTAAGGACAGGGAGGATGCTTTCTTT. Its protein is CASSPKDREDAFF.

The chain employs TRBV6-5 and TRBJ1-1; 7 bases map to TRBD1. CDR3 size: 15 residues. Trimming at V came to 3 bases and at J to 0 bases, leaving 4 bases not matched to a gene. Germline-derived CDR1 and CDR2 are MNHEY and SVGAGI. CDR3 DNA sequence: TGTGCCAGCAGTTATGGACAGGCTTTGAACACTGAAGCTTTCTTT. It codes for CASSYGQALNTEAFF.

The CDR3 coding sequence is TGTGCCAGCAGCCTAAGGAGGGACTGGCTCTATGGCTACACCTTC. This sequence encodes CASSLRRDWLYGYTF. The chain uses TRBV14 and TRBJ1-2; D might be TRBD1 (5 bases). The CDR3 has 15 amino acids. The V gene lost 4 bases and the J gene lost 4 bases, with 16 bases spanning the gap. The germline gives CDR1 SGHDN, CDR2 FVKESK. The variable domain in full, completed from reference TRBV14 and TRBJ1-2, reads EAGVTQFPSHSVIEKGQTVTLRCDPISGHDNLYWYRRVMGKEIKFLLHFVKESKQDESGMPNNRFLAERTGGTYSTLKVQPAELEDSGVYFCASSLRRDWLYGYTFGSGTRLTVV.

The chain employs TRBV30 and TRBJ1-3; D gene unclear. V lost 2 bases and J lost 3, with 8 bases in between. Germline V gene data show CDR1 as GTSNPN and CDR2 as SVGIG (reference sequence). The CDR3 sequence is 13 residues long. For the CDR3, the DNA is TGTGCCTGGAGTCGGCGGGGTGGAAACACCATATATTTT. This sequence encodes CAWSRRGGNTIYF.

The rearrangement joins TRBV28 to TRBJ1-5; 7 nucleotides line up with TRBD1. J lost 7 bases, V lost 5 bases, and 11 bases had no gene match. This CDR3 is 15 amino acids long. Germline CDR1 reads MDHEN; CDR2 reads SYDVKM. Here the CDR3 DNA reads TGTGCCAGCAGTGGGTCCAGACAGGGAGGACAGCCCCAGCATTTT. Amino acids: CASSGSRQGGQPQHF.

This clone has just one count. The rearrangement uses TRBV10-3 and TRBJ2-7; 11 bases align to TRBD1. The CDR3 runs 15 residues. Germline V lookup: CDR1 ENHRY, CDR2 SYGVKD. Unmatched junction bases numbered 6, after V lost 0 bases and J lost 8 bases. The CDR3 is CAISESPGTGGKQYF. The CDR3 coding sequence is TGTGCCATCAGTGAGTCCCCCGGGACAGGGGGGAAGCAGTACTTC.

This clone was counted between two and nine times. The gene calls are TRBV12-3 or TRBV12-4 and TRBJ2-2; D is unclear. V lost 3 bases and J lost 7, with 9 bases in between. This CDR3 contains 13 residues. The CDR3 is CASSFFGGGELFF. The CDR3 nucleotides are TGTGCCAGCAGTTTTTTTGGCGGCGGGGAGCTGTTTTTT.

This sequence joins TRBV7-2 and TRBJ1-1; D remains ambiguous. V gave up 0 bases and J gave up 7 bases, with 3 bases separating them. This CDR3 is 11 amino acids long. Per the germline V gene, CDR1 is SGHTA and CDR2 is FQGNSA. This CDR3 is CASSLASEAFF. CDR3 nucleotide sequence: TGTGCCAGCAGCTTAGCCAGTGAAGCTTTCTTT.

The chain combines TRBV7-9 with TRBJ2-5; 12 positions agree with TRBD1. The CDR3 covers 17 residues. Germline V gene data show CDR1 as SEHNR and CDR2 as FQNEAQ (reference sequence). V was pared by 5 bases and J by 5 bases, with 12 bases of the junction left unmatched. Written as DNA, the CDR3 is TGTGCCAGCAGCGCGACCGGGACAGGGGGCTGGGGGGAGACCCAGTACTTC. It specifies CASSATGTGGWGETQYF.